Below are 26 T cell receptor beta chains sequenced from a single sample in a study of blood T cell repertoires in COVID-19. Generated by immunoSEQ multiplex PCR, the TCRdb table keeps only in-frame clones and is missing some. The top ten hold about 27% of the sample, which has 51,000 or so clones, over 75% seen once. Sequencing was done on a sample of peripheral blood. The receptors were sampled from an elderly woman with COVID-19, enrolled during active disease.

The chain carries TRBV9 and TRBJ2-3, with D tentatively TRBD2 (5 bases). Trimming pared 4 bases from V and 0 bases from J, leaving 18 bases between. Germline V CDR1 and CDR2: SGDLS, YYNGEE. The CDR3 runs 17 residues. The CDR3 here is CASSPPRPGVSTDTQYF. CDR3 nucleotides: TGTGCCAGCAGCCCCCCACGGCCCGGGGTTAGCACAGATACGCAGTATTTT.

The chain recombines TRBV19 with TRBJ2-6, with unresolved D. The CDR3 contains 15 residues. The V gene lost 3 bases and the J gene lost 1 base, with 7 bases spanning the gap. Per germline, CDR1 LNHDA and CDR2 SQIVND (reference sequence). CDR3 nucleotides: TGTGCCAGTAGTATCGGAGTTTCTGGGGCCAACGTCCTGACTTTC. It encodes CASSIGVSGANVLTF.

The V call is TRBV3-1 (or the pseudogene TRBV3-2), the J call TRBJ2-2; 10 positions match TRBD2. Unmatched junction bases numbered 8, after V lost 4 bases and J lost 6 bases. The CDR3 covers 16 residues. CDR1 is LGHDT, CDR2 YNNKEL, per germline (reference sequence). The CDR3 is CASSPGSGRASGELFF. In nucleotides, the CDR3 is TGTGCCAGCAGCCCTGGGAGCGGGAGGGCATCCGGGGAGCTGTTTTTT.

Written as DNA, the CDR3 is TGTGCCAGCAGTTTAAGTAGTGGTCCTTCCTACAATGAGCAGTTCTTC. Its protein product is CASSLSSGPSYNEQFF. This chain connects TRBV27 to TRBJ2-1, with D uncertain. Between the trimmed V and J ends, which lost 2 bases and 1 base, there was a span of 12 bases. Germline V lookup: CDR1 MNHEY, CDR2 SMNVEV (reference sequence). This CDR3 has 16 amino acids.

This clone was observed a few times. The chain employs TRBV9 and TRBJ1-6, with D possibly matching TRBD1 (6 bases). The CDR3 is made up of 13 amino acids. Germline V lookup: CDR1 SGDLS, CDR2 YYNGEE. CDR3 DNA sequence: TGTAAGACCTTCCAGGGGCGGAATTCACCCCTCCACTTT. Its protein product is CKTFQGRNSPLHF.

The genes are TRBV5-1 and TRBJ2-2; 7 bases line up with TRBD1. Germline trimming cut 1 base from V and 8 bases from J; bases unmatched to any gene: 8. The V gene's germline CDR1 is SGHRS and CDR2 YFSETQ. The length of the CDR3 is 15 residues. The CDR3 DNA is TGCGCCAGCAGCTTGTCCGAAGGGGGCCTAGGGGAGCTGTTTTTT. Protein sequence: CASSLSEGGLGELFF.

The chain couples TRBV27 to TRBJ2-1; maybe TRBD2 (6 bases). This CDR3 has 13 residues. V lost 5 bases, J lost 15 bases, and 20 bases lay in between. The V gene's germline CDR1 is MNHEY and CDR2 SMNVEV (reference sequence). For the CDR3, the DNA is TGTGCCAGCAGTCCATCAGCGGGCGGGTACTCGTTCTTC. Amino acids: CASSPSAGGYSFF.

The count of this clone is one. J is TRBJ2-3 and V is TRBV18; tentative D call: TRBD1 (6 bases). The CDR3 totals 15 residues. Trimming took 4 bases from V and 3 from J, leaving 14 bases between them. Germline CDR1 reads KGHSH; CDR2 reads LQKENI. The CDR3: CASSRTGYGTDTQYF. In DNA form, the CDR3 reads TGTGCCAGCTCACGTACAGGGTATGGAACAGATACGCAGTATTTT.

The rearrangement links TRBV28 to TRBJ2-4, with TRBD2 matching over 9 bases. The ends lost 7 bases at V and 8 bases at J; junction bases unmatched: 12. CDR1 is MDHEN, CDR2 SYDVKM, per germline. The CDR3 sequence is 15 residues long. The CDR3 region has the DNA TGTGCCAGCAACCGGGGTAGCGGGAGTTTAGACATTCAGTACTTC. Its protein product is CASNRGSGSLDIQYF.

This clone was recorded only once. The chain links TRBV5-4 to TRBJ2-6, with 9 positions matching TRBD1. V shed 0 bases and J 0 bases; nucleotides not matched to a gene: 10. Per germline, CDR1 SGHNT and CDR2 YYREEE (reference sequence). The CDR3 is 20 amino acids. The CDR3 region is CASSLAGETGGNSGANVLTF. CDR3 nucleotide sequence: TGTGCCAGCAGCTTGGCCGGCGAGACAGGGGGTAACTCTGGGGCCAACGTCCTGACTTTC.

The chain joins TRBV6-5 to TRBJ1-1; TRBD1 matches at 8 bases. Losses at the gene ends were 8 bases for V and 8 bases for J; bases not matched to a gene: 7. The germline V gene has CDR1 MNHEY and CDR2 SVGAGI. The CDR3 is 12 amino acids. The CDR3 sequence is CASFPGQGEAFF. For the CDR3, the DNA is TGTGCCAGCTTTCCCGGACAGGGAGAAGCTTTCTTT.

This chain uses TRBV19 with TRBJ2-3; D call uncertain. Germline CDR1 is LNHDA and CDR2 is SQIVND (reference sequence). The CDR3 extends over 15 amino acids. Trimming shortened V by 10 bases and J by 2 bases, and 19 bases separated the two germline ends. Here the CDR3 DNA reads TGTGCCAACCCCAGGCCAGAATCTTACACAGATACGCAGTATTTT. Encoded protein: CANPRPESYTDTQYF.

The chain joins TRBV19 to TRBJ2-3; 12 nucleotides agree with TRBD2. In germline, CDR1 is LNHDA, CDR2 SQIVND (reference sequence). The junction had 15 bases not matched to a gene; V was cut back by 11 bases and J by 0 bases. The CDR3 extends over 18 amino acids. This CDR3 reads CAPSPSGRAGTSTDTQYF. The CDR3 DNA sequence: TGTGCCCCGTCCCCTAGCGGGAGGGCCGGCACAAGCACAGATACGCAGTATTTT.

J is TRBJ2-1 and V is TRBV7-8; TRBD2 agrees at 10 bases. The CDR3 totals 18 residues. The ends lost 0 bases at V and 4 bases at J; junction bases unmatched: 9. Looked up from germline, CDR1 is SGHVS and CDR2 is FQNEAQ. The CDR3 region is CASSLADGLAVKYNEQFF. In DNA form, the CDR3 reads TGTGCCAGCAGCTTAGCGGATGGACTAGCGGTGAAATACAATGAGCAGTTCTTC.

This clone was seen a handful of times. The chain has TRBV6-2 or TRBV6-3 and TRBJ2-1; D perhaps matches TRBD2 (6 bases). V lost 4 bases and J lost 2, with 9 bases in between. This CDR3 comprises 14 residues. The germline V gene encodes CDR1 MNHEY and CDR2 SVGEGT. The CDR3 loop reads CASSFSGAYNEQFF. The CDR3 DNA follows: TGTGCCAGCAGTTTTAGCGGAGCCTACAATGAGCAGTTCTTC.

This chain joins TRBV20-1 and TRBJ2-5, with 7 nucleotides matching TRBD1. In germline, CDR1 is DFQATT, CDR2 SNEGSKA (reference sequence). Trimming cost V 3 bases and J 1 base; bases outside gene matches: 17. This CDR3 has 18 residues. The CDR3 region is CSASSPPGQINSQETQYF. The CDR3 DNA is TGCAGTGCTAGTTCACCGCCGGGACAGATAAACTCCCAAGAGACCCAGTACTTC.

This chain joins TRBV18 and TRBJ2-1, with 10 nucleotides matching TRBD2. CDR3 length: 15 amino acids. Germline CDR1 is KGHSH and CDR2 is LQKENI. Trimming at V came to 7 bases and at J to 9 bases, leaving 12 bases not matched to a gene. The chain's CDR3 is CASFPGSGRAGEQFF. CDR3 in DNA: TGTGCCAGCTTCCCTGGGAGCGGGAGGGCCGGTGAGCAGTTCTTC. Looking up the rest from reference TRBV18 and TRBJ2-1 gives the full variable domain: NAGVMQNPRHLVRRRGQEARLRCSPMKGHSHVYWYRQLPEEGLKFMVYLQKENIIDESGMPKERFSAEFPKEGPSILRIQQVVRGDSAAYFCASFPGSGRAGEQFFGPGTRLTVL.

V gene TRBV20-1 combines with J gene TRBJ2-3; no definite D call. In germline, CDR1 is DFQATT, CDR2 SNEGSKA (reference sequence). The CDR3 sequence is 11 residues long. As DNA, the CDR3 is TGCACTAAGGAGAGCACAGATACGCAGTATTTT. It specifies CTKESTDTQYF.

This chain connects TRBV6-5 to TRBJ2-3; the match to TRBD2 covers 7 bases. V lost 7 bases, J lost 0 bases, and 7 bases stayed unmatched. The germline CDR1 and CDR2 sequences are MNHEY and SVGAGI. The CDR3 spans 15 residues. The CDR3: CASTQSGASTDTQYF. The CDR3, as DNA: TGTGCCAGCACCCAAAGCGGGGCTAGCACAGATACGCAGTATTTT.

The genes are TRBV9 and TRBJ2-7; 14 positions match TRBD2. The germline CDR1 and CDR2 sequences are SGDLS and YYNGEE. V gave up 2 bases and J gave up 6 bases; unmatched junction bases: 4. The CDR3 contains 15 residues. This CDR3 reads CASSVQGLAGVEQYF. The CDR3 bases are TGTGCCAGCAGCGTGCAGGGACTAGCGGGAGTCGAGCAGTACTTC.

The CDR3 here is CASSFAGTGAKSDTQYF. CDR3 coding DNA: TGTGCCAGCAGCTTTGCCGGGACAGGGGCTAAATCGGATACGCAGTATTTT. The V and J genes are TRBV7-9 and TRBJ2-3, with TRBD1 matching 10 bases. The germline V gene has CDR1 SEHNR and CDR2 FQNEAQ (reference sequence). The CDR3 sequence is 17 residues long. The junction had 12 bases not matched to a gene; V was cut back by 3 bases and J by 6 bases.

CDR3 sequence reads: CASISGGRSVYNEQFF. The CDR3 coding sequence is TGTGCCAGCATTAGCGGCGGGAGGTCGGTTTACAATGAGCAGTTCTTC. The chain combines TRBV28 with TRBJ2-1, with 8 bases aligning to TRBD2. Germline loops: CDR1 MDHEN, CDR2 SYDVKM. Trimming cost V 7 bases and J 4 bases; bases outside gene matches: 12. This CDR3 spans 16 amino acids.

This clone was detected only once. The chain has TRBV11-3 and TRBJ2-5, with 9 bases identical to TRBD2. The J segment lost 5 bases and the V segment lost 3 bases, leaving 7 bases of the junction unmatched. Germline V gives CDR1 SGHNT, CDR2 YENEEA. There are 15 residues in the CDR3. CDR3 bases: TGTGCCAGCAGCTTGTTCGCGGGAGGGCAGGAGACCCAGTACTTC. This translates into CASSLFAGGQETQYF.

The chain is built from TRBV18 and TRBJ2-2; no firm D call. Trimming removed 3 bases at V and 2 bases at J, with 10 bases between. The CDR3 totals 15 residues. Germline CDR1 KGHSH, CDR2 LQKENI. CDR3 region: CASSPRYGNTGELFF. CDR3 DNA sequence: TGTGCCAGCTCACCTCGGTACGGTAACACCGGGGAGCTGTTTTTT.

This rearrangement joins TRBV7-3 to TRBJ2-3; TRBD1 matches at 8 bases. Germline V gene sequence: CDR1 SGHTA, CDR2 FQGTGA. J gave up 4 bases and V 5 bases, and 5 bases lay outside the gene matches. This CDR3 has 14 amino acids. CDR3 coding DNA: TGTGCCAGCAGCCGGACAGGGAGTGCAGATACGCAGTATTTT. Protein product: CASSRTGSADTQYF.

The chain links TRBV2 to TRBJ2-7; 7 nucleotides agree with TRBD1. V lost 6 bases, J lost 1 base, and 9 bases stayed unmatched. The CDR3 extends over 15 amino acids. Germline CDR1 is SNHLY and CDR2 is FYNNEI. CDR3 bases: TGTGCCAGCAGCCTGGGCGCAGGGGGATCCTACGAGCAGTACTTC. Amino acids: CASSLGAGGSYEQYF.